Presented here are 21 T cell receptor beta chains from one specimen sequenced in a study of graft-versus-host responses after intestinal transplantation. The data were produced by immunoSEQ multiplex PCR, yet TCRdb's version contains in-frame clones alone and is incomplete. The profile shows under 90,000 clones, more than 85% of them singletons. Their antigens are not known. The sample here was unstimulated CD4+ T cells sorted from spleen or lymph node cells, taken before transplant. These receptors originate from a human donor who was the organ donor for an intestinal transplant.

V and J are TRBV6-1 and TRBJ1-1, with 7 bases that match TRBD1. Germline trimming cut 0 bases from V and 11 bases from J; bases unmatched to any gene: 9. CDR3 length: 14 residues. Looked up from germline, CDR1 is MNHNS and CDR2 is SASEGT. Here the CDR3 DNA reads TGTGCCAGCAGTGAAGCGGGACGACAGGGTTGGGCTTTCTTT. Its protein is CASSEAGRQGWAFF.

This rearrangement joins TRBV6-5 to TRBJ1-5; 10 bases are shared with TRBD1. The ends lost 5 bases at V and 9 bases at J; junction bases unmatched: 1. This CDR3 region has 12 residues. Germline CDR1 is MNHEY and CDR2 is SVGAGI. CDR3 in DNA: TGTGCCAGCAGTGGACAGGGGGGGCCCCAGCATTTT. It yields the protein CASSGQGGPQHF.

This rearrangement joins TRBV6-5 to TRBJ1-1, with 7 bases identical to TRBD1. Unmatched junction bases numbered 7, after V lost 6 bases and J lost 6 bases. The germline CDR1 and CDR2 sequences are MNHEY and SVGAGI. This CDR3 has 13 amino acids. CDR3 sequence: CASRLGQAAEAFF. CDR3 DNA sequence: TGTGCCAGCAGACTCGGACAGGCAGCTGAAGCTTTCTTT.

This chain uses TRBV19 with TRBJ1-2; D may be TRBD1 (6 bases). Trimming shortened V by 6 bases and J by 4 bases, and 12 bases separated the two germline ends. CDR1 and CDR2 (germline): LNHDA, SQIVND (reference sequence). This CDR3 is built from 13 residues. DNA of the CDR3: TGTGCCAGTAGCCCCGGGACACTCTATGGCTACACCTTC. It translates to CASSPGTLYGYTF.

The sample holds one count of this clone. The V and J genes are TRBV9 and TRBJ2-3; D is unresolved. The CDR3 loop spans 10 amino acids. The V gene's germline CDR1 is SGDLS and CDR2 YYNGEE. V lost 6 bases and J 6 bases, leaving 5 bases between the germline ends. The CDR3 sequence: CASKPDTQYF. In nucleotides, the CDR3 is TGTGCCAGCAAGCCGGATACGCAGTATTTT. The variable domain in full, completed from reference TRBV9 and TRBJ2-3, reads DSGVTQTPKHLITATGQRVTLRCSPRSGDLSVYWYQQSLDQGLQFLIQYYNGEERAKGNILERFSAQQFPDLHSELNLSSLELGDSALYFCASKPDTQYFGPGTRLTVL.

The V and J genes are TRBV7-3 and TRBJ2-5, with D maybe TRBD2 (5 bases). Trimming took 1 base from V and 0 from J, leaving 9 bases between them. CDR3 size: 15 residues. Germline CDR1 SGHTA, CDR2 FQGTGA. CDR3: CASSLNIGNQETQYF. DNA of the CDR3: TGTGCCAGCAGCTTAAACATCGGGAACCAAGAGACCCAGTACTTC.

V is TRBV5-4 and J is TRBJ1-1; 10 bases are a match to TRBD1. The CDR3 covers 17 residues. Looked up from germline, CDR1 is SGHNT and CDR2 is YYREEE (reference sequence). V lost 4 bases, J lost 4 bases, and 13 bases stayed unmatched. The CDR3 DNA follows: TGTGCCAGCAGCCGTAACCGGGACAGGGGTCTGGGCACTGAAGCTTTCTTT. Amino acid sequence: CASSRNRDRGLGTEAFF.

The chain employs TRBV5-1 and TRBJ2-5; 8 nucleotides match TRBD2. In germline, CDR1 is SGHRS, CDR2 YFSETQ. With V trimmed by 7 bases and J by 2 bases, 7 bases remained unmatched. This CDR3 has 14 amino acids. For the CDR3, the DNA is TGCGCCAGCTCCCCAACTAGCGGTCAAGAGACCCAGTACTTC. This sequence encodes CASSPTSGQETQYF.

This chain uses TRBV10-1 with TRBJ2-3; TRBD2 aligns across 8 bases. The CDR3 is made up of 14 amino acids. In germline, CDR1 is WNHNN, CDR2 SYGVQD (reference sequence). J lost 2 bases, V lost 3 bases, and 1 base had no gene match. The CDR3 DNA reads TGCGCCAGCAGTGACGGGGGGGACACAGATACGCAGTATTTT. It yields the protein CASSDGGDTDTQYF.

The gene calls are TRBV5-1 and TRBJ1-4; no clear D. Trimming left V 2 bases short and J 3 bases short, with 5 bases between. CDR1 is SGHRS, CDR2 YFSETQ, per germline. The CDR3 runs to 13 residues. This CDR3 is CASSFIPNEKLFF. DNA for the CDR3: TGCGCCAGCAGCTTCATCCCTAATGAAAAACTGTTTTTT.

The rearrangement uses TRBV20-1 and TRBJ2-5; D remains unclear. With 2 bases removed from V and 5 bases from J, the gap between germline ends came to 6 bases. Germline CDR1 is DFQATT and CDR2 is SNEGSKA (reference sequence). This CDR3 is built from 11 residues. The DNA for the CDR3 is TGCAGTGCTAGAATGGGCGAGACCCAGTACTTC. Protein sequence: CSARMGETQYF.

V is TRBV18 and J is TRBJ1-1; D call uncertain. V was cut by 5 bases and J by 7 bases, with 8 bases left in between. Per germline, CDR1 KGHSH and CDR2 LQKENI. The CDR3 sequence is 11 residues long. CDR3 in DNA: TGTGCCAGCTCAACGGGATATGAAGCTTTCTTT. Protein sequence: CASSTGYEAFF.

V gene TRBV11-2 combines with J gene TRBJ1-5, with TRBD1 matching over 9 bases. The V segment lost 0 bases and the J segment 4 bases; nucleotides outside the gene matches: 4. The CDR3 is 16 residues long. Germline assignment: CDR1 SGHAT and CDR2 FQNNGV. DNA for the CDR3: TGTGCCAGCAGCTTAGATAAGGGACAGGGAAATCAGCCCCAGCATTTT. Protein product: CASSLDKGQGNQPQHF.

The V and J genes are TRBV29-1 and TRBJ2-7; 7 bases line up with TRBD1. V shed 6 bases and J 9 bases; nucleotides not matched to a gene: 5. The CDR3 consists of 10 residues. CDR1 SQVTM and CDR2 ANQGSEA come from the germline V gene. The CDR3 DNA follows: TGCAGCGTGGCCCAGGGGGTGCAGTACTTC. This encodes CSVAQGVQYF.

This clone appeared once. V and J are TRBV5-1 and TRBJ1-1, with D unclear. Trimming removed 0 bases at V and 4 bases at J, with 10 bases between. The CDR3 length is 14 residues. The germline V gene encodes CDR1 SGHRS and CDR2 YFSETQ. Here the CDR3 DNA reads TGCGCCAGCAGCTTGGGAGGAACCATCACTGAAGCTTTCTTT. Translation gives CASSLGGTITEAFF.

This clone showed up just once. The chain recombines TRBV28 with TRBJ2-7; D perhaps matches TRBD2 (5 bases). Germline V CDR1 and CDR2: MDHEN, SYDVKM. V gave up 7 bases and J gave up 1 base, with 14 bases separating them. The CDR3 loop spans 14 amino acids. The CDR3, as DNA: TGTGCCAGCATCGTGGCAAGCGGTTCCTACGAGCAGTACTTC. It translates to CASIVASGSYEQYF. The full variable domain, with the rest looked up from reference TRBV28 and TRBJ2-7, is DVKVTQSSRYLVKRTGEKVFLECVQDMDHENMFWYRQDPGLGLRLIYFSYDVKMKEKGDIPEGYSVSREKKERFSLILESASTNQTSMYLCASIVASGSYEQYFGPGTRLTVT.

V gene TRBV7-6 combines with J gene TRBJ2-3; TRBD1 aligns across 8 bases. Germline CDR1 SGHVS, CDR2 FNYEAQ. V trimming: 5 bases; J trimming: 2 bases; junction bases outside the gene matches: 3. This CDR3 region has 14 residues. The CDR3 is CASSQGQATDTQYF. CDR3 in DNA: TGTGCCAGCAGCCAGGGACAGGCCACAGATACGCAGTATTTT. The complete variable domain, with remaining parts taken from reference TRBV7-6 and TRBJ2-3, reads GAGVSQSPRYKVTKRGQDVALRCDPISGHVSLYWYRQALGQGPEFLTYFNYEAQQDKSGLPNDRFSAERPEGSISTLTIQRTEQRDSAMYRCASSQGQATDTQYFGPGTRLTVL.

The V call is TRBV11-1, the J call TRBJ2-5; D is possibly TRBD2 (6 bases). Deletions cut 4 bases from V and 5 bases from J, with 17 bases between. This CDR3 spans 15 amino acids. Germline V gene sequence: CDR1 SGHAT, CDR2 FQDESV (reference sequence). The CDR3: CASSSPGGLGETQYF. CDR3 bases: TGTGCCAGCAGCTCCCCCGGGGGACTTGGGGAGACCCAGTACTTC.

The J gene is TRBJ2-5, the V gene TRBV2; D possibly corresponds to TRBD1 (6 bases). Germline CDR1 is SNHLY and CDR2 is FYNNEI. Trimming removed 5 bases at V and 7 bases at J, with 17 bases between. The length of the CDR3 is 14 residues. In DNA, the CDR3 is TGTGCCAGCAGTAGCCTTACAGGGATAGGGACCCAGTACTTC. Translating it yields CASSSLTGIGTQYF.

The V gene is TRBV4-2, the J gene TRBJ1-2; 7 nucleotides agree with TRBD1. CDR1 and CDR2 from the germline V gene are LGHNA and YNFKEQ. V trimming: 3 bases; J trimming: 6 bases; junction bases outside the gene matches: 7. The CDR3 runs to 14 residues. DNA of the CDR3: TGTGCCAGCAGCCATACCACAGGGGCGGATGGCTACACCTTC. It yields the protein CASSHTTGADGYTF.

The chain recombines TRBV5-4 with TRBJ2-7; TRBD2 might be the D (6 bases). V was clipped by 4 bases and J by 4 bases, with 15 bases between them. Per the germline V gene, CDR1 is SGHNT and CDR2 is YYREEE (reference sequence). The CDR3 loop spans 14 amino acids. In nucleotides, the CDR3 is TGTGCCAGCAGCCCTCAGGGAGGTTTATACGAGCAGTACTTC. It translates to CASSPQGGLYEQYF.